This T cell receptor (beta chain) was recovered during a study of Ad26.COV2.S vaccination and SARS-CoV-2 variants. Study summary: Once or twice, 56 days apart, Ad26.COV2.S was delivered intramuscularly.

Treatment here: 15 to 20 received Ad26.COV2.S at low or high dose, single or two shots; several received placebo; per-sample allocation not given. Specimens were obtained on day 63 following the first vaccine or placebo injection. V was clipped by 3 bases and J by 7 bases; unmatched bases: 7. Germline CDR1 SGDLS, CDR2 YYNGEE. The CDR3 runs to 14 residues. The protocol was immunoSEQ multiplex PCR, while the TCRdb copy is restricted to in-frame clones and leaves out a portion. The sample records about 350,000 clones, 75% to 90% being singletons. This clonotype originated in a person aged 18 to 65 who received the Ad26.COV2.S COVID-19 vaccine or a placebo. The sequenced sample was peripheral blood, obtained in a trial of Ad26.COV2.S vaccine versus placebo. The gene calls are TRBV9 and TRBJ2-7, with 10 nucleotides matching TRBD1. CDR3 sequence: CASSDGTGVGEQYF. CDR3 nucleotide sequence: TGTGCCAGCAGCGATGGGACAGGGGTTGGAGAGCAGTACTTC.